The 3 T cell receptor beta chains reported below all come from one sample, sequenced in a study of blood T cells in healthy people across ages. Combining a sample-barcoded 5' primer with a J-beta primer mix, a second PCR ran for roughly 7 to 11 cycles. MiXCR, run by TCRdb on the 5' RACE reads, gives a single entry per CDR3 protein. The data show 710,000 or so distinct CDR3 sequences, with 22% seen just once and 20% to 25% held by the top ten. Sequencing was done on a sample of blood. The receptors stem from a man in his sixties or seventies in good health.

This clonotype was observed a few times. The CDR3 spells CASQPTGRETEAFF. CDR3 nucleotides: TGTGCCAGCCAGCCGACAGGGCGAGAGACTGAAGCTTTCTTT. This sequence joins TRBV18 and TRBJ1-1; 7 bases are shared with TRBD1. The V segment lost 8 bases and the J segment 5 bases; nucleotides outside the gene matches: 11. Germline loops: CDR1 KGHSH, CDR2 LQKENI. This CDR3 is 14 amino acids long.

This clonotype was counted only a few times. The chain uses TRBV29-1 and TRBJ2-1; D tentatively fits TRBD1 or TRBD2 (5 bases each). CDR1 is SQVTM, CDR2 ANQGSEA, per germline. The V gene lost 6 bases and the J gene lost 0 bases, with 12 bases spanning the gap. The CDR3 covers 14 residues. CDR3 coding DNA: TGCAGCGTGGGGACCGCGAGCTCCTACAATGAGCAGTTCTTC. As protein: CSVGTASSYNEQFF.

The chain is built from TRBV3-1 and TRBJ2-2, with a weak D call TRBD1 (6 bases). Germline-derived CDR1 and CDR2 are LGHDT and YNNKEL (reference sequence). V lost 2 bases and J lost 7, with 17 bases in between. This CDR3 contains 16 residues. The CDR3 spells CASSQPRAGDDGELFF. The DNA of the CDR3 is TGTGCCAGCAGCCAACCTAGGGCAGGGGACGACGGGGAGCTGTTTTTT.